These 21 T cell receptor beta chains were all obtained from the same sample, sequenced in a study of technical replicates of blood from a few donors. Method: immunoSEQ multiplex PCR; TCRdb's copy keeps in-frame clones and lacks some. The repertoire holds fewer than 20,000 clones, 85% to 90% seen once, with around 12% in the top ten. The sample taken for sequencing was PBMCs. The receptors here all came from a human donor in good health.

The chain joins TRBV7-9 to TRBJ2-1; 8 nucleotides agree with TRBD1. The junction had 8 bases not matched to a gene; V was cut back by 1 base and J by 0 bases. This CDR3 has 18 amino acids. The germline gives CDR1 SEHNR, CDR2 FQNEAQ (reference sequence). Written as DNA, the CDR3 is TGTGCCAGCAGCTTAGGTCTGACAGGGGCGTCCTCCTACAATGAGCAGTTCTTC. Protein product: CASSLGLTGASSYNEQFF.

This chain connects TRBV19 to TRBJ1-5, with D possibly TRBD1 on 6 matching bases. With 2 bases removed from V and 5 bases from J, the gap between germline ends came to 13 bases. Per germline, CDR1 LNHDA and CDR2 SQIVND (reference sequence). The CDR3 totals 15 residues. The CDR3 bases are TGTGCCAGTAGTATAAGGCAGGGGTCCGATCAGCCCCAGCATTTT. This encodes CASSIRQGSDQPQHF.

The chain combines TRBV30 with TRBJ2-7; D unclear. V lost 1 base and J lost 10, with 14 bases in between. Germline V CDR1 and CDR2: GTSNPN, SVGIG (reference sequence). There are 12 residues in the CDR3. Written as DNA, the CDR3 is TGTGCCTGGAGTGCGTACGAGAGGTCCCAGTACTTC. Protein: CAWSAYERSQYF.

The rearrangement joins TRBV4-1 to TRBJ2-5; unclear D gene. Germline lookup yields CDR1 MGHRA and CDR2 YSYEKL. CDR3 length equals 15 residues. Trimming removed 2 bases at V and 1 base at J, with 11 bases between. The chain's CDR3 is CASSQNSQVQETQYF. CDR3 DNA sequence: TGCGCCAGCAGCCAAAACAGCCAGGTCCAAGAGACCCAGTACTTC.

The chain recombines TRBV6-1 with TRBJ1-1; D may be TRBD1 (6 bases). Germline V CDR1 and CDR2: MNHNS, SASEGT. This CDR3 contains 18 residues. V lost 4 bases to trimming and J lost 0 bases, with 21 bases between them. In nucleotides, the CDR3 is TGTGCCAGCAGTGTTCCCCGGGACAAGGGGATCATGAACACTGAAGCTTTCTTT. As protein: CASSVPRDKGIMNTEAFF.

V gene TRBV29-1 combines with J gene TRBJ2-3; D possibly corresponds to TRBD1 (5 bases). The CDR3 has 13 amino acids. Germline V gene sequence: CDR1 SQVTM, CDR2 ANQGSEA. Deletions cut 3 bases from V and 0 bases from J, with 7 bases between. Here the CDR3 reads CSVDRDSTDTQYF. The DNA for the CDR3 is TGCAGCGTTGACAGGGATAGCACAGATACGCAGTATTTT.

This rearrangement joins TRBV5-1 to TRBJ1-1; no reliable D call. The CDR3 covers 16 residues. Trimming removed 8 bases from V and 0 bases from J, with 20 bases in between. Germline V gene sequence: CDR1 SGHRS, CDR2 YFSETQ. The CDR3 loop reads CASRAGITFMNTEAFF. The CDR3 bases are TGCGCCAGTAGGGCGGGGATAACTTTCATGAACACTGAAGCTTTCTTT. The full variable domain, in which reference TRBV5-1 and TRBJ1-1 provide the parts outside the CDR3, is KAGVTQTPRYLIKTRGQQVTLSCSPISGHRSVSWYQQTPGQGLQFLFEYFSETQRNKGNFPGRFSGRQFSNSRSEMNVSTLELGDSALYLCASRAGITFMNTEAFFGQGTRLTVV.

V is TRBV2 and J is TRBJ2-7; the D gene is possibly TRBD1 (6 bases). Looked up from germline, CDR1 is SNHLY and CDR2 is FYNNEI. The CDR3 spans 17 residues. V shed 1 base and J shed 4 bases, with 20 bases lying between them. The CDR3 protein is CASSEGAGVGVPYEQYF. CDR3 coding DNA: TGTGCCAGCAGTGAAGGGGCAGGGGTGGGGGTGCCTTACGAGCAGTACTTC. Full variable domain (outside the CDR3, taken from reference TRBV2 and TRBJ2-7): EPEVTQTPSHQVTQMGQEVILRCVPISNHLYFYWYRQILGQKVEFLVSFYNNEISEKSEIFDDQFSVERPDGSNFTLKIRSTKLEDSAMYFCASSEGAGVGVPYEQYFGPGTRLTVT.

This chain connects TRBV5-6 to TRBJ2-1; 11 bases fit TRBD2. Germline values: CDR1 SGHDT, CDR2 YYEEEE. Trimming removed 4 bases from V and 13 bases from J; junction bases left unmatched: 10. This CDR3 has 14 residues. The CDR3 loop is CASSPGLAESVQFF. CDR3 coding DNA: TGTGCCAGCAGCCCGGGACTAGCGGAATCAGTTCAGTTCTTC.

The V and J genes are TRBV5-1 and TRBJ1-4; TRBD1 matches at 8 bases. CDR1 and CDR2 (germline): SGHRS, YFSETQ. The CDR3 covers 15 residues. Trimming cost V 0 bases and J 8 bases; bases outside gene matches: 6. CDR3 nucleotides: TGCGCCAGCAGCTTGGGCGGACAGGGAGGCGAAAAACTGTTTTTT. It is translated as CASSLGGQGGEKLFF.

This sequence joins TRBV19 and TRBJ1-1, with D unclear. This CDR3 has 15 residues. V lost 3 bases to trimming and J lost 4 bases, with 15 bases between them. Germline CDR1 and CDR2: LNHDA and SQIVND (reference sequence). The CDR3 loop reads CASSIPQTSGTEAFF. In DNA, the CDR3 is TGTGCCAGTAGTATTCCGCAAACCTCAGGCACTGAAGCTTTCTTT.

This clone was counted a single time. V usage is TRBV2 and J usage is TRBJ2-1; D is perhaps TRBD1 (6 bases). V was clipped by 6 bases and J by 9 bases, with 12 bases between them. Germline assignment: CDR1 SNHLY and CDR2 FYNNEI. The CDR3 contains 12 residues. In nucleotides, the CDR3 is TGTGCCAGCAGCTTCAGGGGATTTGAGCAGTTCTTC. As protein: CASSFRGFEQFF.

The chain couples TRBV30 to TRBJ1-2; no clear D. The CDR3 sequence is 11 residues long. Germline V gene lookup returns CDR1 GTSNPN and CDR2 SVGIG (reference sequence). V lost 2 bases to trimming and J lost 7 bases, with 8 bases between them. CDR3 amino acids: CAWSRRLGYTF. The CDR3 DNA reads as TGTGCCTGGAGTCGGAGACTTGGCTACACCTTC.

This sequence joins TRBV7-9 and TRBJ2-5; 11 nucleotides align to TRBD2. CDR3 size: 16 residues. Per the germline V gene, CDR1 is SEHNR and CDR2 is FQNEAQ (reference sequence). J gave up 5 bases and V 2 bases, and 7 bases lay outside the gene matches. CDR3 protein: CASSLFSGRESETQYF. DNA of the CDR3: TGTGCCAGCAGCTTATTTAGCGGGAGGGAGAGTGAGACCCAGTACTTC. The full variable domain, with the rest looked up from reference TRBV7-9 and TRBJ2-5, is DTGVSQNPRHKITKRGQNVTFRCDPISEHNRLYWYRQTLGQGPEFLTYFQNEAQLEKSRLLSDRFSAERPKGSFSTLEIQRTEQGDSAMYLCASSLFSGRESETQYFGPGTRLLVL.

The CDR3 DNA follows: TGTGCCAGCAGTTACATAGCGGGAAGGGAGACCCAGTACTTC. It yields the protein CASSYIAGRETQYF. The V call is TRBV6-5, the J call TRBJ2-5, with 8 nucleotides matching TRBD2. Germline CDR1 reads MNHEY; CDR2 reads SVGAGI. With 2 bases clipped from V and 5 bases from J, the junction kept 4 bases outside the gene matches. This CDR3 contains 14 residues.

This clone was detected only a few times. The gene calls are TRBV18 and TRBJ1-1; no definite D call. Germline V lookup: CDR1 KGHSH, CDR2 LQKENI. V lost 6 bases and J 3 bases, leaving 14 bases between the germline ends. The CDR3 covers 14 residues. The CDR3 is CASSTRGADTEAFF. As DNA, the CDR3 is TGTGCCAGCTCGACACGAGGAGCGGACACTGAAGCTTTCTTT. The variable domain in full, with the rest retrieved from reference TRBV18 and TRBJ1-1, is NAGVMQNPRHLVRRRGQEARLRCSPMKGHSHVYWYRQLPEEGLKFMVYLQKENIIDESGMPKERFSAEFPKEGPSILRIQQVVRGDSAAYFCASSTRGADTEAFFGQGTRLTVV.

The CDR3 reads CASSGTRLRGELFF. Written as DNA, the CDR3 is TGTGCCAGCAGTGGGACTAGGCTTAGGGGGGAGCTGTTTTTT. V is TRBV6-5 and J is TRBJ2-2; 8 bases fit TRBD2. V was clipped by 5 bases and J by 8 bases; unmatched bases: 7. From germline, CDR1 is MNHEY and CDR2 SVGAGI. The CDR3 spans 14 residues.

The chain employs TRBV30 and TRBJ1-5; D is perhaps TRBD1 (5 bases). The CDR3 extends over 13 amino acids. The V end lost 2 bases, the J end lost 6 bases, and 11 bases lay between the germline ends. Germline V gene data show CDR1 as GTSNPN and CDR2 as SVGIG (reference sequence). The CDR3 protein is CAWSQGVGQPQHF. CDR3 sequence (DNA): TGTGCCTGGAGTCAAGGGGTTGGTCAGCCCCAGCATTTT.

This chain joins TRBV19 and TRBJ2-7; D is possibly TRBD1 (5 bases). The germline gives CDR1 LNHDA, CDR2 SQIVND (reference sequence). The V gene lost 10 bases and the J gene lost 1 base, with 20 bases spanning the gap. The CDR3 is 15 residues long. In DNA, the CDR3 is TGTGCCACCCAAACAGGAGACGTAGGATCCTACGAGCAGTACTTC. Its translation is CATQTGDVGSYEQYF.

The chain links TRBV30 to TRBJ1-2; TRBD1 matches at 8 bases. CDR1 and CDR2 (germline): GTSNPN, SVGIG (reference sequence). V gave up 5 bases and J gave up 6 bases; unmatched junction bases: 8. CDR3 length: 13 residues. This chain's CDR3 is CAWGPGGRDGYTF. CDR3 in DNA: TGTGCCTGGGGCCCAGGGGGCAGGGATGGCTACACCTTC. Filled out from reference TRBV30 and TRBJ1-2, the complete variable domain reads SQTIHQWPATLVQPVGSPLSLECTVEGTSNPNLYWYRQAAGRGLQLLFYSVGIGQISSEVPQNLSASRPQDRQFILSSKKLLLSDSGFYLCAWGPGGRDGYTFGSGTRLTVV.

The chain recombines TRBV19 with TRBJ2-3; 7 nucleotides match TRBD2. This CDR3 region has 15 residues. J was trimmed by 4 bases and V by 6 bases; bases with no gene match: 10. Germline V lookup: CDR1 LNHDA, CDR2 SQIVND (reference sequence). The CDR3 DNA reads TGTGCCAGTAGCATGGGGGGGAGGAACGCAGATACGCAGTATTTT. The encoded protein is CASSMGGRNADTQYF.